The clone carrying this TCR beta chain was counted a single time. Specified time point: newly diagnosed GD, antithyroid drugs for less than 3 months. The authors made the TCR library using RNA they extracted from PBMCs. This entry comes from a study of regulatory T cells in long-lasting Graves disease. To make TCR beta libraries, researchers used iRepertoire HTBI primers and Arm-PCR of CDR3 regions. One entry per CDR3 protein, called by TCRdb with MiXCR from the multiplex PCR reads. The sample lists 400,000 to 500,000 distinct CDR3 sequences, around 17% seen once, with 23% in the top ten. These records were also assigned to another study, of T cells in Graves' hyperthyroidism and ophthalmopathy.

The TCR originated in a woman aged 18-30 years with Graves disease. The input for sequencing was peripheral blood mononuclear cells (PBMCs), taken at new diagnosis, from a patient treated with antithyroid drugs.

The CDR3 protein is CASSPAARETQYF. In DNA form, the CDR3 reads TGTGCCAGCAGCCCGGCGGCGAGGGAGACCCAGTACTTC. J is TRBJ2-5 and V is TRBV28; D is ambiguous. Trimming took off 6 bases at V and 5 bases at J, with 13 bases between the two ends. The CDR3 totals 13 residues. Germline loops: CDR1 MDHEN, CDR2 SYDVKM.